These 32 T cell receptor beta chains originate from one sample sequenced in a study of T cell repertoires in cytomegalovirus infection. TCRdb fed the reads into MiXCR, producing one record per CDR3 protein. Of 310,000 or so distinct CDR3 sequences listed, roughly 15% are singletons. Sequenced: PBMCs. These receptors were collected from a human donor in good health (CMV status not recorded). Some clones in this sample may be carry-over from other donors' samples.

The chain combines TRBV2 with TRBJ2-5; the D gene is possibly TRBD2 (6 bases). Germline V gives CDR1 SNHLY, CDR2 FYNNEI. The CDR3 consists of 13 residues. V was pared by 6 bases and J by 3 bases, with 11 bases between. CDR3 sequence (DNA): TGTGCCAGCAGGCGGGGAGCTAAAGAGACCCAGTACTTC. It encodes CASRRGAKETQYF. The complete variable domain, with remaining parts taken from reference TRBV2 and TRBJ2-5, reads EPEVTQTPSHQVTQMGQEVILRCVPISNHLYFYWYRQILGQKVEFLVSFYNNEISEKSEIFDDQFSVERPDGSNFTLKIRSTKLEDSAMYFCASRRGAKETQYFGPGTRLLVL.

This clonotype was detected only a few times. The chain joins TRBV6-1 to TRBJ2-7; 8 nucleotides match TRBD1. This CDR3 is 15 amino acids long. In germline, CDR1 is MNHNS, CDR2 SASEGT. V lost 6 bases and J lost 0; bases outside the gene matches: 7. CDR3 region: CASRGQEGFSYEQYF. In DNA, the CDR3 is TGTGCCAGCAGGGGACAGGAGGGCTTCTCCTACGAGCAGTACTTC.

This sequence joins TRBV24-1 and TRBJ2-2; a possible D gene is TRBD1 (6 bases). The CDR3 length is 15 residues. Germline values: CDR1 KGHDR, CDR2 SFDVKD. Trimming took off 3 bases at V and 3 bases at J, with 10 bases between the two ends. CDR3 DNA: TGTGCCACCAGTGATGCAACAGGGTACACCGGGGAGCTGTTTTTT. This translates into CATSDATGYTGELFF.

V usage is TRBV5-6 and J usage is TRBJ1-5, with D uncertain. Trimming stripped 4 bases from V and 6 bases from J, with 14 bases between. This CDR3 region has 14 residues. Germline CDR1 SGHDT, CDR2 YYEEEE. The CDR3 is CASSGGRLGQPQHF. Written as DNA, the CDR3 is TGTGCCAGCAGCGGTGGGAGGTTAGGTCAGCCCCAGCATTTT.

The V gene is TRBV7-6, the J gene TRBJ1-2, with D possibly being TRBD1 (6 bases). CDR3 size: 15 residues. Trimming shortened V by 3 bases and J by 0 bases, and 11 bases separated the two germline ends. CDR1 is SGHVS, CDR2 FNYEAQ, per germline. This CDR3 is CASSFRQAANYGYTF. The CDR3, as DNA: TGTGCCAGCAGCTTTCGACAGGCAGCTAACTATGGCTACACCTTC.

The gene calls are TRBV4-1 and TRBJ2-3, with TRBD2 as a possible D gene (5 bases). V lost 4 bases and J lost 2, with 16 bases in between. This CDR3 spans 16 amino acids. Germline CDR1 reads MGHRA; CDR2 reads YSYEKL. This chain's CDR3 is CASSLSGTFTTDTQYF. In DNA, the CDR3 is TGCGCCAGCAGCCTAAGCGGTACCTTTACCACAGATACGCAGTATTTT.

The sample holds a few counts of this clonotype. The genes are TRBV28 and TRBJ1-1; D is undetermined. Germline CDR1 reads MDHEN; CDR2 reads SYDVKM. This CDR3 is 13 amino acids long. V lost 6 bases and J lost 11, with 19 bases in between. The CDR3 coding sequence is TGTGCCAGCAGACCACCTGCTTACTCTAGGGCTTTCTTT. Translating it yields CASRPPAYSRAFF. The variable domain in full, completed from reference TRBV28 and TRBJ1-1, reads DVKVTQSSRYLVKRTGEKVFLECVQDMDHENMFWYRQDPGLGLRLIYFSYDVKMKEKGDIPEGYSVSREKKERFSLILESASTNQTSMYLCASRPPAYSRAFFGQGTRLTVV.

The V gene is TRBV6-5, the J gene TRBJ2-3, with unresolved D. The CDR3 has 14 residues. V lost 0 bases to trimming and J lost 2 bases, with 6 bases between them. CDR1 and CDR2 from the germline V gene are MNHEY and SVGAGI. Written as DNA, the CDR3 is TGTGCCAGCAGTTACTCGTATCCCACAGATACGCAGTATTTT. Amino acids: CASSYSYPTDTQYF.

The rearrangement joins TRBV7-2 to TRBJ2-2, with D unclear. The CDR3 spans 13 residues. Germline loops: CDR1 SGHTA, CDR2 FQGNSA. Trimming pared 1 base from V and 9 bases from J, leaving 9 bases between. Here the CDR3 DNA reads TGTGCCAGCAGCTTAGAGGTTCGCAGGGAGCTGTTTTTT. Amino acids: CASSLEVRRELFF.

This clonotype was counted ten times or more. The chain uses TRBV7-9 and TRBJ2-5; tentative D call: TRBD1 (6 bases). Trimming took off 3 bases at V and 3 bases at J, with 14 bases between the two ends. The CDR3 is made up of 15 amino acids. Germline V gene sequence: CDR1 SEHNR, CDR2 FQNEAQ (reference sequence). The CDR3 DNA reads TGTGCCAGCAGCTTCGGCACAGGGATCGAAGAGACCCAGTACTTC. This gives the protein CASSFGTGIEETQYF.

This clonotype has only a few counts. The rearrangement links TRBV2 to TRBJ2-5; 7 positions match TRBD2. V gave up 2 bases and J gave up 3 bases; unmatched junction bases: 12. This CDR3 has 17 residues. Germline V CDR1 and CDR2: SNHLY, FYNNEI. The DNA of the CDR3 is TGTGCCAGCAGTGAATTCGGAGTAGCGGGCGGCGAAGAGACCCAGTACTTC. Encoded protein: CASSEFGVAGGEETQYF.

This clonotype occurred many times. The chain links TRBV28 to TRBJ1-3; D remains unclear. Germline loops: CDR1 MDHEN, CDR2 SYDVKM. V was cut by 5 bases and J by 0 bases, with 14 bases left in between. This CDR3 spans 16 amino acids. CDR3 coding DNA: TGTGCCAGCAGTCCGAGCGGCCGAACCTCTGGAAACACCATATATTTT. Protein product: CASSPSGRTSGNTIYF. The variable domain in full, completed from reference TRBV28 and TRBJ1-3, reads DVKVTQSSRYLVKRTGEKVFLECVQDMDHENMFWYRQDPGLGLRLIYFSYDVKMKEKGDIPEGYSVSREKKERFSLILESASTNQTSMYLCASSPSGRTSGNTIYFGEGSWLTVV.

Many counts were recorded for this clonotype. This sequence joins TRBV7-8 and TRBJ2-5, with D possibly being TRBD1 (5 bases). The germline gives CDR1 SGHVS, CDR2 FQNEAQ. V shed 3 bases and J shed 0 bases, with 5 bases lying between them. The CDR3 covers 13 residues. The CDR3 is CASSFRDQETQYF. The CDR3, as DNA: TGTGCCAGCAGCTTCAGGGACCAAGAGACCCAGTACTTC.

This rearrangement joins TRBV6-1 to TRBJ2-5; TRBD2 matches at 14 bases. Looked up from germline, CDR1 is MNHNS and CDR2 is SASEGT. The CDR3 runs to 16 residues. Trimming took 6 bases from V and 5 from J; bases not matched to a gene: 8. The CDR3 sequence: CASRGLAGVLAETQYF. Written as DNA, the CDR3 is TGTGCCAGCAGGGGACTAGCGGGGGTGCTCGCGGAGACCCAGTACTTC.

This clonotype was counted between two and nine times. The chain uses TRBV19 and TRBJ2-5; D is perhaps TRBD2 (5 bases). V dropped 6 bases and J dropped 2 bases, with 16 bases sitting between them. The CDR3 spans 15 residues. Germline CDR1 reads LNHDA; CDR2 reads SQIVND (reference sequence). CDR3 sequence (DNA): TGTGCCAGTAGCCCTAGGCCACCGGGGCAAGAGACCCAGTACTTC. Encoded protein: CASSPRPPGQETQYF.

In this sample, this clonotype turned up many times. The chain has TRBV12-3 or TRBV12-4 and TRBJ1-1; D is ambiguous. Trimming left V 5 bases short and J 1 base short, with 11 bases between. The CDR3 contains 14 residues. CDR3 DNA: TGTGCCAGCAGTCAAAGATCGAGGAACACTGAAGCTTTCTTT. This codes for CASSQRSRNTEAFF.

This clonotype was seen ten or more times. The chain couples TRBV6-2 or TRBV6-3 to TRBJ2-7; D not resolved. V lost 0 bases and J lost 5, with 8 bases in between. This CDR3 has 13 residues. Germline V lookup: CDR1 MNHEY, CDR2 SVGEGT. The CDR3 here is CASSYSSVNEQYF. The CDR3 DNA is TGTGCCAGCAGTTACTCATCCGTCAACGAGCAGTACTTC.

This rearrangement joins TRBV19 to TRBJ1-1; D remains unclear. The V end was cut by 7 bases, the J end by 2 bases, with 14 bases between. The CDR3 is 14 amino acids. From germline, CDR1 is LNHDA and CDR2 SQIVND (reference sequence). The CDR3 region has the DNA TGTGCCAGTACCCAAGGTGGGTTAAACACTGAAGCTTTCTTT. Protein sequence: CASTQGGLNTEAFF.

The chain uses TRBV5-1 and TRBJ2-1, with 12 bases identical to TRBD2. The CDR3 has 17 residues. Germline values: CDR1 SGHRS, CDR2 YFSETQ. With 0 bases clipped from V and 7 bases from J, the junction kept 8 bases outside the gene matches. CDR3 DNA: TGCGCCAGCAGCTTGGCCCTAGCGGGGGGGCCGTTAAATGAGCAGTTCTTC. Its protein product is CASSLALAGGPLNEQFF.

This clonotype appeared many times. V is TRBV28 and J is TRBJ1-2; no reliable D call. Trimming left V 10 bases short and J 4 bases short, with 10 bases between. The germline gives CDR1 MDHEN, CDR2 SYDVKM. This CDR3 is built from 11 residues. This CDR3 is CAIRNLYGYTF. The CDR3 DNA reads as TGTGCCATCCGAAACCTCTATGGCTACACCTTC.

In its sample, this clonotype was seen many times. The chain joins TRBV2 to TRBJ2-5; D uncertain. The CDR3 covers 13 residues. V lost 4 bases and J lost 4, with 10 bases in between. CDR1 and CDR2 (germline): SNHLY, FYNNEI. CDR3 nucleotides: TGTGCCAGCAGTGTTGGGCTGGGAGAGACCCAGTACTTC. As protein: CASSVGLGETQYF.

This clonotype was recorded many times. The rearrangement joins TRBV19 to TRBJ1-5; TRBD1 matches at 11 bases. This CDR3 region has 15 residues. The germline gives CDR1 LNHDA, CDR2 SQIVND (reference sequence). V shed 5 bases, J shed 6 bases, and the junction held 6 bases outside the gene matches. The CDR3 DNA reads as TGTGCCAGTAGTGACGGACAGGGGGCAGGTCAGCCCCAGCATTTT. Its translation is CASSDGQGAGQPQHF.

This clonotype has ten or more counts. The chain is built from TRBV7-9 and TRBJ2-7; possible D gene TRBD2, 5 bases. From germline, CDR1 is SEHNR and CDR2 FQNEAQ (reference sequence). This CDR3 spans 17 amino acids. V was shortened by 5 bases and J by 5 bases, with 25 bases between the two germline ends. CDR3 sequence (DNA): TGTGCCAGCAGCCTCCTCCCCGACGGGAACGGAAGGAACGAGCAGTACTTC. The encoded protein is CASSLLPDGNGRNEQYF.

This clonotype was picked up many times. The chain employs TRBV12-3 or TRBV12-4 and TRBJ1-1; D is unresolved. The length of the CDR3 is 12 residues. V shed 4 bases and J shed 3 bases, with 6 bases lying between them. This CDR3 reads CASSSEDTEAFF. The CDR3 bases are TGTGCCAGCAGTTCGGAAGACACTGAAGCTTTCTTT.

This clonotype was seen a few times. The chain combines TRBV6-1 with TRBJ1-5, with no clear D. The CDR3 sequence is 13 residues long. Germline-derived CDR1 and CDR2 are MNHNS and SASEGT. Trimming shortened V by 5 bases and J by 5 bases, and 10 bases separated the two germline ends. In DNA form, the CDR3 reads TGTGCCAGCAGTTCACAGCCCGATCAGCCCCAGCATTTT. Translation gives CASSSQPDQPQHF.

This clonotype was seen a few times. The CDR3 DNA reads TGCAGCGTAGAGGGGCCAGGGAGCTCCTACGAGCAGTACTTC. Its protein is CSVEGPGSSYEQYF. The chain couples TRBV29-1 to TRBJ2-7; either TRBD1 or TRBD2 may supply D (5 bases each). Germline V gene lookup returns CDR1 SQVTM and CDR2 ANQGSEA. The length of the CDR3 is 14 residues. The V and J ends lost 6 bases and 0 bases respectively, with 15 bases between them.

This clonotype appeared a few times. The chain is built from TRBV7-2 and TRBJ1-2; D is possibly TRBD1 (5 bases). The germline V gene encodes CDR1 SGHTA and CDR2 FQGNSA. The CDR3 has 19 residues. The V end lost 4 bases, the J end lost 5 bases, and 29 bases lay between the germline ends. The DNA for the CDR3 is TGTGCCAGCAGCTACGGCGGGCGGGGAGAGGGGAGTTTGCAGTATGGCTACACCTTC. This encodes CASSYGGRGEGSLQYGYTF. Combining the CDR3 with reference TRBV7-2 and TRBJ1-2 gives the whole variable domain GAGVSQSPSNKVTEKGKDVELRCDPISGHTALYWYRQSLGQGLEFLIYFQGNSAPDKSGLPSDRFSAERTGGSVSTLTIQRTQQEDSAVYLCASSYGGRGEGSLQYGYTFGSGTRLTVV.

This clonotype was detected ten times or more. The CDR3 protein is CASSLGVSANYGYTF. The DNA of the CDR3 is TGTGCCAGCAGCTTAGGAGTCTCGGCTAACTATGGCTACACCTTC. This sequence joins TRBV7-2 and TRBJ1-2, with D hard to call. Deletions cut 1 base from V and 0 bases from J, with 9 bases between. The V gene's germline CDR1 is SGHTA and CDR2 FQGNSA. The CDR3 covers 15 residues.

Ten or more counts support this clonotype. The chain recombines TRBV24-1 with TRBJ2-3; D call uncertain. From germline, CDR1 is KGHDR and CDR2 SFDVKD. The CDR3 extends over 13 amino acids. Trimming removed 3 bases at V and 0 bases at J, with 3 bases between. CDR3 protein: CATSDASTDTQYF. The CDR3 DNA reads as TGTGCCACCAGTGATGCCAGCACAGATACGCAGTATTTT.

This clonotype has ten or more counts. The rearrangement uses TRBV20-1 and TRBJ1-2; tentative D call: TRBD1 (5 bases). V lost 2 bases and J 1 base, leaving 8 bases between the germline ends. CDR1 and CDR2 from the germline V gene are DFQATT and SNEGSKA (reference sequence). This CDR3 contains 13 residues. The CDR3 reads CSARQGFNYGYTF. The CDR3 DNA reads TGCAGTGCTAGACAGGGTTTTAACTATGGCTACACCTTC.

The sample holds many counts of this clonotype. The gene calls are TRBV28 and TRBJ1-3; 8 bases are shared with TRBD1. There are 15 residues in the CDR3. V dropped 6 bases and J dropped 2; count of bases not matched to a gene: 6. The germline V gene has CDR1 MDHEN and CDR2 SYDVKM. CDR3 in amino acids: CASSLDRGAGNTIYF. The CDR3 DNA reads as TGTGCCAGCAGCCTCGACAGGGGAGCTGGAAACACCATATATTTT.

Here the CDR3 reads CASRVAGKLFF. CDR3 DNA: TGTGCCAGCAGGGTCGCTGGAAAACTGTTTTTT. The chain carries TRBV2 and TRBJ1-4; D remains unclear. Germline V gene lookup returns CDR1 SNHLY and CDR2 FYNNEI. The V end lost 6 bases, the J end lost 10 bases, and 9 bases lay between the germline ends. The CDR3 has 11 amino acids. Full variable domain (outside the CDR3, taken from reference TRBV2 and TRBJ1-4): EPEVTQTPSHQVTQMGQEVILRCVPISNHLYFYWYRQILGQKVEFLVSFYNNEISEKSEIFDDQFSVERPDGSNFTLKIRSTKLEDSAMYFCASRVAGKLFFGSGTQLSVL.